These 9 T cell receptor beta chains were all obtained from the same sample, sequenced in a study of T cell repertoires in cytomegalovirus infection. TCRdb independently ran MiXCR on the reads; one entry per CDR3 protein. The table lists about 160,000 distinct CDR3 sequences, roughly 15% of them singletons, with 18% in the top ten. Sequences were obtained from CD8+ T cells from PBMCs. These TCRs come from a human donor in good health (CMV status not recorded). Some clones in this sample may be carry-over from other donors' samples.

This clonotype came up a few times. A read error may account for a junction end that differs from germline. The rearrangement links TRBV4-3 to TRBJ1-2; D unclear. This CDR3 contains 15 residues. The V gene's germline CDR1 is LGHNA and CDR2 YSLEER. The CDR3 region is CASSQVGYSSDGYTF. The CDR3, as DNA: TGCGCCAGCAGTCAAGTTGGATACAGTTCCGATGGCTACACCTTC.

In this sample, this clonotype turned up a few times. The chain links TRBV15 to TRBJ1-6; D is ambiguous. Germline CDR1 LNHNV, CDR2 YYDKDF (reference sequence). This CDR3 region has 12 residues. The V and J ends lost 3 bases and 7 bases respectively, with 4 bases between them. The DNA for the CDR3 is TGTGCCACCAGCAGGAGGAATTCACCCCTCCACTTT. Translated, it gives CATSRRNSPLHF.

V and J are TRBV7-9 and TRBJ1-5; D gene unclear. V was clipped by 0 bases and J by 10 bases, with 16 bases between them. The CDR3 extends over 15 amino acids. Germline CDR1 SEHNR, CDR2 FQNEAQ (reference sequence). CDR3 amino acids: CASSLARETHSPQHF. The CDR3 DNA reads TGTGCCAGCAGCTTAGCGCGGGAAACCCATAGTCCCCAGCATTTT.

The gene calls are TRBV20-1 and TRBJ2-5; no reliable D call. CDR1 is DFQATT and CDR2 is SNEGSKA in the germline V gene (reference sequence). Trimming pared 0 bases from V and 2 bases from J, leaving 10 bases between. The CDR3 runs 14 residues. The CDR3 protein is CSARDGFGQETQYF. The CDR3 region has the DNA TGCAGTGCTAGAGATGGGTTCGGTCAAGAGACCCAGTACTTC.

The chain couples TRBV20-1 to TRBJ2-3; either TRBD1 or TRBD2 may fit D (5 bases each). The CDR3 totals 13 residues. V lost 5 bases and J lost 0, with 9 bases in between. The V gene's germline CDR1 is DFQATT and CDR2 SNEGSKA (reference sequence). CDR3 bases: TGCAGTGCTGATGGGGGTAGCACAGATACGCAGTATTTT. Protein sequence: CSADGGSTDTQYF.

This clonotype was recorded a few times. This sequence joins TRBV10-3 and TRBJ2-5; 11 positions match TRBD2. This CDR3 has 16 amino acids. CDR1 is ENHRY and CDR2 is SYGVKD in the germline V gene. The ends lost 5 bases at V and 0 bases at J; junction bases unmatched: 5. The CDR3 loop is CAISSGTSGYQETQYF. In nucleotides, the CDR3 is TGTGCCATCAGTTCCGGGACTAGCGGTTACCAAGAGACCCAGTACTTC.

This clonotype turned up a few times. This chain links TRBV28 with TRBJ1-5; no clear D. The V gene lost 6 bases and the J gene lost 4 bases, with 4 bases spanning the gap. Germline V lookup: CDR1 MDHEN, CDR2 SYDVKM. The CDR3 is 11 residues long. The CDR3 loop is CASRANQPQHF. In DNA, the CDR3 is TGTGCCAGCAGGGCAAATCAGCCCCAGCATTTT.

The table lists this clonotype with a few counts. The CDR3 spells CASSLGRNTQYF. CDR3 in DNA: TGTGCCAGCAGCTTAGGGAGGAATACGCAGTATTTT. The chain couples TRBV7-2 to TRBJ2-3, with D tentatively TRBD2 (5 bases). Trimming removed 1 base from V and 7 bases from J, with 6 bases in between. The germline V gene encodes CDR1 SGHTA and CDR2 FQGNSA. This CDR3 spans 12 amino acids.

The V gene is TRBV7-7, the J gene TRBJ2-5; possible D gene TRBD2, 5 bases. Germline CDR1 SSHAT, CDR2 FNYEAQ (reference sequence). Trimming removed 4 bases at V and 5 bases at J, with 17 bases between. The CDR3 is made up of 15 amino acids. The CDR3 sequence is CASSSSPGNWETQYF. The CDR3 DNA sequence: TGTGCCAGCAGCTCATCCCCGGGAAATTGGGAGACCCAGTACTTC.